These 3 T cell receptor beta chains share one sample of origin, sequenced in a study of blood T cell repertoires in COVID-19 (dated by TCRdb to about 2020). The receptor library was made with the immunoSEQ multiplex PCR assay. The table comes from immuneACCESS by way of TCRdb, which keeps in-frame sequences with V and J called. Part of the clones is missing from these tables; in studies checked, under half for an unresolved V gene and the rest for unknown reasons. Here the sample has about 150,000 clones; approximately 85% occur a single time. The ten largest clones add up to 8.3% of the sample. Sequenced input: peripheral blood. The receptors were gathered from a woman aged 55-70 years with COVID-19, enrolled during active disease.

In its sample, this clone was seen once. The rearrangement uses TRBV29-1 and TRBJ2-5; maybe TRBD1 (6 bases). The germline CDR1 and CDR2 sequences are SQVTM and ANQGSEA. The germline V and J ends were trimmed by 4 bases and 2 bases, with 11 bases remaining between them. The CDR3 sequence is 13 residues long. The CDR3 region is CSVVRGWQETQYF. CDR3 coding DNA: TGCAGCGTTGTTAGGGGGTGGCAAGAGACCCAGTACTTC.

The rearrangement joins TRBV5-3 to TRBJ1-1; 12 bases align to TRBD1. TRBV5-3 counts as an open reading frame of uncertain function. This CDR3 spans 16 amino acids. The ends lost 5 bases at V and 5 bases at J; junction bases unmatched: 10. The CDR3 spells CARRSTGQGAGTEAFF. The DNA for the CDR3 is TGTGCCAGAAGGTCGACGGGACAGGGGGCTGGAACTGAAGCTTTCTTT.

The chain recombines TRBV2 with TRBJ1-2; TRBD1 might be the D (5 bases). Germline CDR1 is SNHLY and CDR2 is FYNNEI. This CDR3 has 14 residues. Trimming stripped 7 bases from V and 7 bases from J, with 19 bases between. This chain's CDR3 is CASKTGQGYFGYTF. The DNA of the CDR3 is TGTGCCAGCAAAACCGGCCAGGGCTATTTTGGCTACACCTTC.